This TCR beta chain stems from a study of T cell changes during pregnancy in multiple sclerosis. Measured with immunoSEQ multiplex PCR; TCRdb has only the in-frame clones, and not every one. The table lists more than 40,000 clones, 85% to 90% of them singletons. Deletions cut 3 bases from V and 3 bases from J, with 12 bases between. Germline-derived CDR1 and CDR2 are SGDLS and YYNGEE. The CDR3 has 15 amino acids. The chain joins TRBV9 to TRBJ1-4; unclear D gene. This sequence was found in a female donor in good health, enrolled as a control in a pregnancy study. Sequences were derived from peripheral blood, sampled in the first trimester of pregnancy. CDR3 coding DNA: TGTGCCAGCAGCGCCTCGGGGATGTCTAATGAAAAACTGTTTTTT. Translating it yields CASSASGMSNEKLFF.